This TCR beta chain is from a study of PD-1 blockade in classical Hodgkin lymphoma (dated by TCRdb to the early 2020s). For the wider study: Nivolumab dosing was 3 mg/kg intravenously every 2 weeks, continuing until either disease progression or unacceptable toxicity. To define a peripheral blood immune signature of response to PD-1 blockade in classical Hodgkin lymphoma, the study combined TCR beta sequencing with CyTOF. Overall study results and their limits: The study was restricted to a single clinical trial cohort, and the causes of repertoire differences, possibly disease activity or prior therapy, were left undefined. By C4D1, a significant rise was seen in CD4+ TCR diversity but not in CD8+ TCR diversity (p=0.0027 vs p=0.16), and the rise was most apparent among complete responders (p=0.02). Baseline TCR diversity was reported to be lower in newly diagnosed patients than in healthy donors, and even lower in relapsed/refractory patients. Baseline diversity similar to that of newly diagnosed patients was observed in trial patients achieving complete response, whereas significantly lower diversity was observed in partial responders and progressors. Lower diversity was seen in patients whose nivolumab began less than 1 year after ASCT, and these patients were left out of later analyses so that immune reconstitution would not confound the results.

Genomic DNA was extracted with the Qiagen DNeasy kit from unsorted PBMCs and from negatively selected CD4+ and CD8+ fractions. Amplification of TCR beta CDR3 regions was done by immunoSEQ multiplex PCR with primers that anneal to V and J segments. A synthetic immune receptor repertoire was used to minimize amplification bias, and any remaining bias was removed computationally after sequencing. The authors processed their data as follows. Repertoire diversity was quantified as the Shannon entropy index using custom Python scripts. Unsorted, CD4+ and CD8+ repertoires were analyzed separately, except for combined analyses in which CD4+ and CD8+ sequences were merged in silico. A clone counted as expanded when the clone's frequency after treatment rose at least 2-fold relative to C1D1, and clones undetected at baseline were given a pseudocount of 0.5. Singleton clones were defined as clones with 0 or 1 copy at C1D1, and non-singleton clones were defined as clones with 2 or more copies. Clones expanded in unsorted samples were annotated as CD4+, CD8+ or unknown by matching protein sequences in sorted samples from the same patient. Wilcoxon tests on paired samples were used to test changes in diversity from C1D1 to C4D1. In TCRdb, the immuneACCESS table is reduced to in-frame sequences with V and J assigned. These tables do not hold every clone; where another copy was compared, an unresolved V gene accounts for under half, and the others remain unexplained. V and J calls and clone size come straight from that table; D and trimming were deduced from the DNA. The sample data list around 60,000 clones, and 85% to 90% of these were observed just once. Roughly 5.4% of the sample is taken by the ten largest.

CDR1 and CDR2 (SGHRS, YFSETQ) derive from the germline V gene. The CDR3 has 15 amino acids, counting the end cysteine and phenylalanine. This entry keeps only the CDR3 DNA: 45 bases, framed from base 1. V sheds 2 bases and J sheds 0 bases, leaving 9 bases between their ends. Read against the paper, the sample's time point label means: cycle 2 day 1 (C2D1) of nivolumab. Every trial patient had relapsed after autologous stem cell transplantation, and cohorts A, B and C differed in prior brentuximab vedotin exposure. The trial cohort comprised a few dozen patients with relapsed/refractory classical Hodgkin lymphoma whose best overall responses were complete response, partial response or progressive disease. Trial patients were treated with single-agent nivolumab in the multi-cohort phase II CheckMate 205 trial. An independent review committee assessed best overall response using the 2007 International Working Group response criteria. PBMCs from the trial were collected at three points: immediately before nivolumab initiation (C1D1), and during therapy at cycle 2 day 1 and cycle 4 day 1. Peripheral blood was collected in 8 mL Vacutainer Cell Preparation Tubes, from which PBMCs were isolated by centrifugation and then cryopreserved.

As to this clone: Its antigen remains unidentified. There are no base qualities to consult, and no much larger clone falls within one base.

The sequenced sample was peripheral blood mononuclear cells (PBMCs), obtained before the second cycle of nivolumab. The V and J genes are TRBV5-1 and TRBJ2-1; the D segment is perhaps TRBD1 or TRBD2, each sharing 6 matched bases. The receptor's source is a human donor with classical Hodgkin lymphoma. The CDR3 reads CASSFGGSSYNEQFF. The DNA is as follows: TGCGCCAGCAGCTTCGGGGGCAGCTCCTACAATGAGCAGTTCTTC.